A single T cell receptor beta chain is shown here with its context. Method: immunoSEQ multiplex PCR; TCRdb's copy keeps in-frame clones and lacks some. Of around 30,000 clones detected, roughly 91% appear once; the ten largest clones hold around 0.41%. This specimen belongs to a study of T cell changes during pregnancy in multiple sclerosis. The CDR3 runs 14 residues. V shed 7 bases and J 5 bases; nucleotides not matched to a gene: 5. Germline V gene sequence: CDR1 MNHNS, CDR2 SASEGT. This specimen consisted of CD4+ T cells from peripheral blood mononuclear cells, obtained in the second trimester of pregnancy. The chain employs TRBV6-1 and TRBJ2-2; 9 nucleotides line up with TRBD1. This TCR derives from a female donor with multiple sclerosis, enrolled in a pregnancy study. CDR3 residues: CASKRDRATGELFF. The DNA of the CDR3 is TGTGCCAGCAAGAGGGACAGGGCGACCGGGGAGCTGTTTTTT.